The 27 T cell receptor beta chains listed next were all sequenced from one sample in a study of beta chain features in type 1 diabetes. Sequencing targeted expressed TCRB transcripts, as all isolated RNA had been reverse transcribed. TCRdb keeps only in-frame clones here, not all; method: immunoSEQ multiplex PCR. The sample includes hundreds of thousands of clones, around an eighth seen only once; the top ten take approximately 0.015%. What was sequenced was naive CD4+ T cells from blood. These receptors were taken from a man between 18 and 35 years old in good health.

The genes are TRBV30 and TRBJ2-3; D is unresolved. The germline V gene has CDR1 GTSNPN and CDR2 SVGIG (reference sequence). Trimming shortened V by 2 bases and J by 2 bases, and 5 bases separated the two germline ends. CDR3 length: 12 amino acids. The CDR3 region is CAWSRLTDTQYF. CDR3 sequence (DNA): TGTGCCTGGAGTAGACTCACAGATACGCAGTATTTT.

The V call is TRBV7-9, the J call TRBJ2-5, with TRBD1 identical over 8 bases. The germline CDR1 and CDR2 sequences are SEHNR and FQNEAQ (reference sequence). The V gene end was trimmed by 3 bases and the J gene end by 2 bases; junction bases not matched to a gene: 14. CDR3 length: 18 amino acids. This chain's CDR3 is CASSLISRTGQGQETQYF. For the CDR3, the DNA is TGTGCCAGCAGCTTGATTTCCCGAACAGGACAGGGTCAAGAGACCCAGTACTTC.

This clone was counted a few times. The V and J genes are TRBV5-8 and TRBJ1-2; D is unresolved. The germline V and J ends were trimmed by 0 bases and 4 bases, with 13 bases remaining between them. There are 15 residues in the CDR3. Germline CDR1 SGHTS, CDR2 YDEGEE. The DNA for the CDR3 is TGTGCCAGCAGCTTGGTAGGTCGAGGCTTCTATGGCTACACCTTC. Protein sequence: CASSLVGRGFYGYTF.

This clone was detected a few times. The chain has TRBV29-1 and TRBJ2-2, with D perhaps matching TRBD1 (6 bases). CDR1 and CDR2 (germline): SQVTM, ANQGSEA. The V end lost 6 bases, the J end lost 0 bases, and 11 bases lay between the germline ends. CDR3 size: 14 residues. The CDR3: CSVYRDANTGELFF. DNA of the CDR3: TGCAGCGTATACAGGGATGCGAACACCGGGGAGCTGTTTTTT.

This clone occurred a few times. The rearrangement joins TRBV14 to TRBJ1-1; 7 bases are a match to TRBD1. The junction had 5 bases not matched to a gene; V was cut back by 4 bases and J by 9 bases. Germline values: CDR1 SGHDN, CDR2 FVKESK. The CDR3 consists of 12 residues. The CDR3 DNA reads TGTGCCAGCAGCCCGGGACAGAGGAAAGCTTTCTTT. It translates to CASSPGQRKAFF.

The V gene is TRBV27, the J gene TRBJ1-5, with D uncertain. Between the trimmed V and J ends, which lost 8 bases and 3 bases, there was a span of 20 bases. Germline values: CDR1 MNHEY, CDR2 SMNVEV (reference sequence). The CDR3 covers 16 residues. CDR3 loop: CASEEKTDRPNQPQHF. The CDR3 DNA reads as TGTGCCAGCGAGGAAAAGACGGATAGGCCCAATCAGCCCCAGCATTTT.

This clone was picked up a small number of times. The chain couples TRBV9 to TRBJ2-3; 11 bases map to TRBD2. CDR1 SGDLS and CDR2 YYNGEE come from the germline V gene. This CDR3 is 16 amino acids long. Trimming cost V 0 bases and J 5 bases; bases outside gene matches: 5. CDR3 sequence reads: CASSVELAGGLDTQYF. The CDR3 DNA reads TGTGCCAGCAGCGTAGAGCTAGCGGGAGGTCTAGATACGCAGTATTTT.

This chain uses TRBV7-2 with TRBJ1-4; D is ambiguous. Trimming cost V 4 bases and J 5 bases, with 14 bases left between them. Germline CDR1 reads SGHTA; CDR2 reads FQGNSA. The CDR3 extends over 15 amino acids. As DNA, the CDR3 is TGTGCCAGCAGCTGGGCGCCGTGGAAAAATGAAAAACTGTTTTTT. As protein: CASSWAPWKNEKLFF.

This sequence joins TRBV30 and TRBJ1-6; 8 nucleotides match TRBD1. Trimming took 6 bases from V and 1 from J; bases not matched to a gene: 8. Germline assignment: CDR1 GTSNPN and CDR2 SVGIG (reference sequence). There are 16 residues in the CDR3. In DNA form, the CDR3 reads TGTGCCTGCACCCGACAGGGGAGGTCCTATAATTCACCCCTCCACTTT. Translation: CACTRQGRSYNSPLHF.

This sequence joins TRBV19 and TRBJ1-6; D unresolved. The germline V gene encodes CDR1 LNHDA and CDR2 SQIVND (reference sequence). Trimming left V 0 bases short and J 9 bases short, with 21 bases between. The CDR3 is 18 amino acids. The CDR3 DNA reads TGTGCCAGTAGTATAGAGCGGCATGCCAAAAGGTCGATTTCACCCCTCCACTTT. Translating gives CASSIERHAKRSISPLHF.

The chain carries TRBV28 and TRBJ1-2; no definite D call. From germline, CDR1 is MDHEN and CDR2 SYDVKM. CDR3 size: 13 residues. With 2 bases removed from V and 6 bases from J, the gap between germline ends came to 10 bases. The CDR3 DNA is TGTGCCAGCAGTTTACGGGCGGGCGATGGCTACACCTTC. This codes for CASSLRAGDGYTF.

The chain carries TRBV7-3 and TRBJ1-1; D ambiguous. Between the trimmed V and J ends, which lost 4 bases and 3 bases, there was a span of 15 bases. The CDR3 is 15 residues long. The germline gives CDR1 SGHTA, CDR2 FQGTGA. CDR3 residues: CASSSLPSGYTEAFF. CDR3 DNA sequence: TGTGCCAGCAGCTCCTTGCCCAGCGGGTACACTGAAGCTTTCTTT.

The chain combines TRBV28 with TRBJ1-2, with 7 bases that match TRBD1. The J segment lost 3 bases and the V segment lost 5 bases, leaving 12 bases of the junction unmatched. This CDR3 contains 16 residues. Looked up from germline, CDR1 is MDHEN and CDR2 is SYDVKM. This chain's CDR3 is CASSAITGVWHYGYTF. Written as DNA, the CDR3 is TGTGCCAGCAGTGCGATTACAGGGGTCTGGCACTATGGCTACACCTTC.

This clone was observed a handful of times. The CDR3 sequence: CASSSTSGRANEQYF. The CDR3 DNA is TGCGCCAGCAGCTCGACTAGCGGGAGGGCCAACGAGCAGTACTTC. The chain carries TRBV5-1 and TRBJ2-7, with 14 nucleotides matching TRBD2. V dropped 3 bases and J dropped 5; count of bases not matched to a gene: 4. The CDR3 runs to 15 residues. The germline V gene has CDR1 SGHRS and CDR2 YFSETQ.

The rearrangement joins TRBV15 to TRBJ1-2; weak D call: TRBD1 (6 bases). CDR3 size: 14 residues. V gave up 0 bases and J gave up 8 bases, with 13 bases separating them. CDR1 and CDR2 (germline): LNHNV, YYDKDF (reference sequence). The CDR3 nucleotides read TGTGCCACCAGCAGAGATGCCAGGGGCGGCGGCTACACCTTC. This encodes CATSRDARGGGYTF.

The chain carries TRBV6-5 and TRBJ2-2, with D perhaps TRBD2 (5 bases). This CDR3 spans 14 amino acids. Trimming took off 7 bases at V and 5 bases at J, with 14 bases between the two ends. The germline gives CDR1 MNHEY, CDR2 SVGAGI. CDR3 amino acids: CASITTRTTGELFF. In DNA form, the CDR3 reads TGTGCCAGCATTACTACGAGGACTACCGGGGAGCTGTTTTTT.

This clone has just a few counts. CDR3 amino acids: CASSLRSRGNGYTF. CDR3 nucleotides: TGTGCCAGCAGCTTGCGATCAAGGGGTAATGGCTACACCTTC. This chain joins TRBV5-4 and TRBJ1-2, with a possible D match to TRBD1 (5 bases). V dropped 1 base and J dropped 6 bases, with 13 bases sitting between them. CDR3 length: 14 amino acids. Germline V gene data show CDR1 as SGHNT and CDR2 as YYREEE (reference sequence).

The chain recombines TRBV4-1 with TRBJ2-6; TRBD1 aligns across 11 bases. Germline assignment: CDR1 MGHRA and CDR2 YSYEKL. V dropped 4 bases and J dropped 2; count of bases not matched to a gene: 4. There are 17 residues in the CDR3. The chain's CDR3 is CASSLGQGATGANVLTF. For the CDR3, the DNA is TGCGCCAGCAGCCTTGGACAGGGGGCTACTGGGGCCAACGTCCTGACTTTC.

V and J are TRBV5-1 and TRBJ1-2, with TRBD1 matching 7 bases. Germline V CDR1 and CDR2: SGHRS, YFSETQ. The CDR3 has 13 amino acids. V lost 4 bases and J lost 4; bases outside the gene matches: 4. CDR3 sequence: CASSIRDSYGYTF. The CDR3 nucleotides are TGCGCCAGCAGCATTAGGGACAGCTATGGCTACACCTTC.

The chain employs TRBV9 and TRBJ2-5, with a tentative D call TRBD1 (5 bases). CDR3 size: 13 residues. V shed 6 bases and J shed 2 bases, with 11 bases lying between them. CDR1 and CDR2 (germline): SGDLS, YYNGEE. DNA of the CDR3: TGTGCCAGCAACGGCAGGGTTCAAGAGACCCAGTACTTC. Protein: CASNGRVQETQYF.

This sequence joins TRBV28 and TRBJ2-7; D is undetermined. Germline CDR1 is MDHEN and CDR2 is SYDVKM. The CDR3 consists of 18 residues. V lost 1 base to trimming and J lost 6 bases, with 25 bases between them. As DNA, the CDR3 is TGTGCCAGCAGTTTATATGGTTCTCACAAACCCCTCATCTCCGAGCAGTACTTC. It codes for CASSLYGSHKPLISEQYF.

This clone came up a few times. The rearrangement links TRBV5-1 to TRBJ2-2, with D possibly TRBD1 on 6 matching bases. Germline V lookup: CDR1 SGHRS, CDR2 YFSETQ. V was shortened by 4 bases and J by 6 bases, with 10 bases between the two germline ends. The CDR3 covers 13 residues. The CDR3 loop is CASSPGQSGELFF. The DNA of the CDR3 is TGCGCCAGCAGCCCTGGACAGTCCGGGGAGCTGTTTTTT.

This clone was seen only a few times. This chain connects TRBV5-5 to TRBJ2-5; the D gene is possibly TRBD2 (5 bases). The CDR3 spans 14 residues. V was clipped by 0 bases and J by 2 bases, with 8 bases between them. The germline CDR1 and CDR2 sequences are SGHKS and YYEKEE (reference sequence). The CDR3 region is CASSLVGEQETQYF. CDR3 bases: TGTGCCAGCAGCTTGGTCGGGGAACAAGAGACCCAGTACTTC.

Only a few counts were recorded for this clone. The J gene is TRBJ2-7, the V gene TRBV5-1; 10 bases match TRBD2. Germline-derived CDR1 and CDR2 are SGHRS and YFSETQ. The trim removed 1 base at V and 6 bases at J, leaving 16 bases unmatched. The CDR3 is 18 amino acids. The CDR3 bases are TGCGCCAGCAGCTTGCTCAGCGGGGGGGCCCGTGGTTTCTCCGAGCAGTACTTC. This codes for CASSLLSGGARGFSEQYF. Drawing the rest from reference TRBV5-1 and TRBJ2-7, the complete variable domain is KAGVTQTPRYLIKTRGQQVTLSCSPISGHRSVSWYQQTPGQGLQFLFEYFSETQRNKGNFPGRFSGRQFSNSRSEMNVSTLELGDSALYLCASSLLSGGARGFSEQYFGPGTRLTVT.

The table lists this clone with a few counts. V and J are TRBV5-6 and TRBJ1-5; 8 bases line up with TRBD1. The germline gives CDR1 SGHDT, CDR2 YYEEEE. After removal of 3 bases from V and 4 bases from J, the junction contained 9 bases not matched to a gene. The CDR3 spans 16 residues. The CDR3 is CASSWGGTGLNQPQHF. The CDR3 coding sequence is TGTGCCAGCAGCTGGGGTGGGACAGGACTTAATCAGCCCCAGCATTTT.

The chain links TRBV30 to TRBJ1-1, with D possibly TRBD1 on 5 matching bases. Germline V gene sequence: CDR1 GTSNPN, CDR2 SVGIG (reference sequence). V lost 4 bases and J lost 5, with 17 bases in between. This CDR3 region has 14 residues. This CDR3 reads CAWTLLGGGTEAFF. The DNA for the CDR3 is TGTGCCTGGACCCTACTAGGCGGGGGGACTGAAGCTTTCTTT. Supplemented by reference TRBV30 and TRBJ1-1, the full variable domain reads SQTIHQWPATLVQPVGSPLSLECTVEGTSNPNLYWYRQAAGRGLQLLFYSVGIGQISSEVPQNLSASRPQDRQFILSSKKLLLSDSGFYLCAWTLLGGGTEAFFGQGTRLTVV.

A remark on this clone: The same CDR3 can be traced to other DNA sequences in this sample. J is TRBJ2-5 and V is TRBV18; 7 nucleotides match TRBD1. CDR1 and CDR2 (germline): KGHSH, LQKENI. The J segment lost 3 bases and the V segment lost 6 bases, leaving 4 bases of the junction unmatched. The CDR3 consists of 13 residues. This CDR3 reads CASSPDREETQYF. In nucleotides, the CDR3 is TGTGCCAGCTCCCCAGACAGGGAAGAGACCCAGTACTTC.